This paragraph reports one T cell receptor beta chain. Its antigen is not identified. These data belong to a study of pediatric ulcerative colitis. Study-wide results and caveats: Compared with controls, ulcerative colitis showed greater blood-rectum clone sharing. Clonal expansions reduced rectal repertoire diversity in acute severe colitis.

The assay was run at survey level. Some clones are missing from TCRdb's copy, which holds only in-frame ones; the method was immunoSEQ multiplex PCR. The top ten clones hold about 1.5% of a sample with 45,000 to 75,000 clones, about nine tenths of them seen once. The receptor's source is a boy aged 10-17 years who was a control in a study of pediatric ulcerative colitis. The sample taken for sequencing was blood.

CDR3 bases: TGTGCCAGCAGCTTGGGTTGGCAGAGCTCCTACGAGCAGTACTTC. As protein: CASSLGWQSSYEQYF. V is TRBV5-4 and J is TRBJ2-7; D unresolved. V was clipped by 0 bases and J by 0 bases, with 10 bases between them. Per germline, CDR1 SGHNT and CDR2 YYREEE (reference sequence). The CDR3 is 15 amino acids.